This entry is about one T cell receptor (beta chain). As yet, its antigen is unknown. The data belong to a study of shared clonotypes between healthy human individuals. About the study: A few men and a couple of women, aged 18 to 49, were donors.

The study enrolled healthy HIV-negative adults without recent acute infections or vaccinations as donors. Samples underwent the assay at deep level. Clones were read by immunoSEQ multiplex PCR, and TCRdb kept only the in-frame ones, dropping some. The table shows some 2,500,000 clones, with 85% to 95% occurring only once. Trimming removed 3 bases from V and 3 bases from J, with 11 bases in between. CDR3 size: 15 residues. Germline loops: CDR1 LNHDA, CDR2 SQIVND (reference sequence). General study points: Few donors restricted represented genetic and exposure-history diversity.

This chain joins TRBV19 and TRBJ2-2; no reliable D call. The material sequenced was naive CD4+ T cells from PBMCs. Subset: CD45RA+ positively selected. The clonotype was recovered from a man between 18 and 35 years old in good health. Some clones in this sample may be carry-over from other donors' samples. CDR3 region: CASSISRSYTGELFF. CDR3 nucleotide sequence: TGTGCCAGTAGTATCAGCAGGAGCTACACCGGGGAGCTGTTTTTT. Looking up the rest from reference TRBV19 and TRBJ2-2 gives the full variable domain: DGGITQSPKYLFRKEGQNVTLSCEQNLNHDAMYWYRQDPGQGLRLIYYSQIVNDFQKGDIAEGYSVSREKKESFPLTVTSAQKNPTAFYLCASSISRSYTGELFFGEGSRLTVL.